The next 6 T cell receptor beta chains were all read from a single sample in a study of CD8 T cells in Susac syndrome. Reverse transcription of roughly 0.5 to 1 ug RNA was performed with random hexamers. TCRdb recomputed calls from the immunoSEQ multiplex PCR reads with MiXCR, one row per CDR3 protein. The sample lists approximately 120,000 distinct CDR3 sequences, around 94% occurring once. The sample consisted of CD4+ T cells from PBMCs. Source of these receptors: a human donor in good health.

This chain uses TRBV12-3 or TRBV12-4 with TRBJ1-4; TRBD1 matches at 7 bases. The CDR3 contains 18 residues. With V trimmed by 2 bases and J by 7 bases, 16 bases remained unmatched. The CDR3 bases are TGTGCCAGCAGTTTAAAAGTTCGAGGGGGCGCGATGGCTGAAAAACTGTTTTTT. Translating gives CASSLKVRGGAMAEKLFF.

The chain has TRBV7-9 and TRBJ1-1; D gene ambiguous. Germline lookup yields CDR1 SEHNR and CDR2 FQNEAQ (reference sequence). The CDR3 is made up of 12 amino acids. V lost 3 bases to trimming and J lost 4 bases, with 6 bases between them. The CDR3 DNA is TGTGCCAGCAGCTTCTCGATCACTGAAGCTTTCTTT. Its translation is CASSFSITEAFF. The full variable domain, with the rest looked up from reference TRBV7-9 and TRBJ1-1, is DTGVSQNPRHKITKRGQNVTFRCDPISEHNRLYWYRQTLGQGPEFLTYFQNEAQLEKSRLLSDRFSAERPKGSFSTLEIQRTEQGDSAMYLCASSFSITEAFFGQGTRLTVV.

This sequence joins TRBV12-3 or TRBV12-4 and TRBJ1-1; 8 positions match TRBD1. J gave up 1 base and V 6 bases, and 7 bases lay outside the gene matches. The length of the CDR3 is 15 residues. The chain's CDR3 is CASRIQGARNTEAFF. Here the CDR3 DNA reads TGTGCCAGCAGAATTCAGGGGGCGAGGAACACTGAAGCTTTCTTT.

This chain joins TRBV6-6 and TRBJ2-3; weak D call: TRBD2 (7 bases). The CDR3 covers 15 residues. V lost 6 bases, J lost 3 bases, and 16 bases lay in between. CDR1 and CDR2 (germline): MNHNY, SVGAGI (reference sequence). The CDR3 is CASRSGRGWTDTQYF. DNA for the CDR3: TGTGCCAGCAGATCAGGGAGGGGGTGGACAGATACGCAGTATTTT.

This chain connects TRBV7-9 to TRBJ2-5, with 7 bases fitting TRBD1. The CDR3 totals 14 residues. The J segment lost 5 bases and the V segment lost 5 bases, leaving 8 bases of the junction unmatched. In germline, CDR1 is SEHNR, CDR2 FQNEAQ (reference sequence). CDR3 sequence: CASSRDSPAETQYF. In nucleotides, the CDR3 is TGTGCCAGCAGCCGGGACAGTCCTGCTGAGACCCAGTACTTC.

This clonotype has a handful of counts. The chain has TRBV3-1 and TRBJ2-7, with D uncertain. Trimming cost V 1 base and J 4 bases, with 5 bases left between them. Germline loops: CDR1 LGHDT, CDR2 YNNKEL (reference sequence). The CDR3 extends over 12 amino acids. The CDR3: CASSQAAYEQYF. CDR3 DNA: TGTGCCAGCAGCCAAGCCGCTTACGAGCAGTACTTC.